Below, 23 T cell receptor beta chains from the same sample are listed, as sequenced in a study of blood T cell repertoires in COVID-19. Clones were read by immunoSEQ multiplex PCR, and TCRdb kept only the in-frame ones, dropping some. Of 200,000 to 250,000 clones in the sample, 75% to 85% are singletons; the top ten hold 6.5% to 9%. Material: peripheral blood. These receptors all come from a woman aged 45-59 years with acute or convalescent COVID-19.

The gene calls are TRBV9 and TRBJ2-1; 10 positions agree with TRBD2. The germline gives CDR1 SGDLS, CDR2 YYNGEE. With 3 bases clipped from V and 5 bases from J, the junction kept 2 bases outside the gene matches. The CDR3 length is 14 residues. CDR3 coding DNA: TGTGCCAGCAGCGCCGGGACTAGCGACAATGAGCAGTTCTTC. Encoded protein: CASSAGTSDNEQFF.

The rearrangement uses TRBV28 and TRBJ1-5, with a weak D call TRBD1 (6 bases). CDR1 MDHEN and CDR2 SYDVKM come from the germline V gene. V was pared by 3 bases and J by 7 bases, with 13 bases between. This CDR3 spans 14 amino acids. The CDR3 here is CASSLGGGHQPQHF. DNA for the CDR3: TGTGCCAGCAGTTTGGGGGGGGGCCACCAGCCCCAGCATTTT.

The chain combines TRBV19 with TRBJ2-5; D perhaps matches TRBD1 (6 bases). The CDR3 runs 15 residues. V was shortened by 4 bases and J by 0 bases, with 12 bases between the two germline ends. Germline values: CDR1 LNHDA, CDR2 SQIVND (reference sequence). The CDR3 protein is CASSNGRGYQETQYF. The CDR3 nucleotides are TGTGCCAGTAGTAACGGCAGGGGTTACCAAGAGACCCAGTACTTC.

The gene calls are TRBV9 and TRBJ1-4; 8 bases fit TRBD1. This CDR3 has 12 amino acids. Trimming cost V 4 bases and J 10 bases; bases outside gene matches: 3. Per germline, CDR1 SGDLS and CDR2 YYNGEE. In DNA form, the CDR3 reads TGTGCCAGCAGCCCCGACAGGGGAAAACTGTTTTTT. Residues: CASSPDRGKLFF.

The chain couples TRBV29-1 to TRBJ1-2, with D perhaps matching TRBD1 (5 bases). The CDR3 extends over 12 amino acids. V shed 6 bases and J shed 4 bases, with 12 bases lying between them. Germline lookup yields CDR1 SQVTM and CDR2 ANQGSEA. This chain's CDR3 is CSVPFGGYGYTF. CDR3 coding DNA: TGCAGCGTACCTTTCGGGGGCTATGGCTACACCTTC.

The chain uses TRBV6-5 and TRBJ1-1, with TRBD1 matching 11 bases. The CDR3 spans 14 residues. V shed 10 bases, J shed 1 base, and the junction held 5 bases outside the gene matches. Germline CDR1 and CDR2: MNHEY and SVGAGI. CDR3 residues: CAIGTGGKNTEAFF. The CDR3 DNA reads TGTGCCATCGGGACAGGGGGGAAGAACACTGAAGCTTTCTTT.

The chain carries TRBV15 and TRBJ1-3; TRBD1 matches 11 bases. The CDR3 has 16 amino acids. Germline V lookup: CDR1 LNHNV, CDR2 YYDKDF (reference sequence). J was trimmed by 1 base and V by 5 bases; bases with no gene match: 4. CDR3 coding DNA: TGTGCCACCAGCTTAGGGACAGGGGGGTCTGGAAACACCATATATTTT. This codes for CATSLGTGGSGNTIYF. The full variable domain, rest sourced from reference TRBV15 and TRBJ1-3, is DAMVIQNPRYQVTQFGKPVTLSCSQTLNHNVMYWYQQKSSQAPKLLFHYYDKDFNNEADTPDNFQSRRPNTSFCFLDIRSPGLGDTAMYLCATSLGTGGSGNTIYFGEGSWLTVV.

This clone appeared a single time. The V call is TRBV28, the J call TRBJ1-1, with unresolved D. The ends were cut back, 10 bases at V and 4 bases at J, with 16 bases in the middle. CDR3 length: 13 residues. Germline loops: CDR1 MDHEN, CDR2 SYDVKM. DNA for the CDR3: TGTGCCACAAGGCCGGGATGGGGCACTGAAGCTTTCTTT. Residues: CATRPGWGTEAFF.

The chain has TRBV5-1 and TRBJ1-5; the D gene is possibly TRBD1 (5 bases). The CDR3 totals 13 residues. Trimming cost V 4 bases and J 4 bases, with 9 bases left between them. Germline CDR1 and CDR2: SGHRS and YFSETQ. DNA of the CDR3: TGCGCCAGCAGCGCGGAGGGGAATCAGCCCCAGCATTTT. This codes for CASSAEGNQPQHF.

The J gene is TRBJ2-2, the V gene TRBV9, with TRBD1 matching over 7 bases. V shed 6 bases, J shed 5 bases, and the junction held 7 bases outside the gene matches. This CDR3 comprises 14 residues. Germline lookup yields CDR1 SGDLS and CDR2 YYNGEE. The CDR3 nucleotides are TGTGCCAGCACGAGACAGGGCGGTACCGGGGAGCTGTTTTTT. Translating gives CASTRQGGTGELFF.

The chain couples TRBV18 to TRBJ2-7; 7 bases align to TRBD1. Germline-derived CDR1 and CDR2 are KGHSH and LQKENI. Unmatched junction bases numbered 3, after V lost 8 bases and J lost 5 bases. This CDR3 contains 11 residues. The CDR3 DNA reads TGTGCCAGCCAGCAGGGGGACGAGCAGTACTTC. Translation gives CASQQGDEQYF.

The V call is TRBV7-3, the J call TRBJ2-1; 8 bases line up with TRBD1. V was clipped by 1 base and J by 3 bases; unmatched bases: 2. Germline assignment: CDR1 SGHTA and CDR2 FQGTGA. There are 15 residues in the CDR3. The CDR3 sequence: CASSLIRGHYNEQFF. CDR3 coding DNA: TGTGCCAGCAGCTTAATCAGGGGGCACTACAATGAGCAGTTCTTC.

The V and J genes are TRBV10-3 and TRBJ2-2, with D hard to call. From germline, CDR1 is ENHRY and CDR2 SYGVKD. V was shortened by 5 bases and J by 6 bases, with 13 bases between the two germline ends. The CDR3 covers 14 residues. The CDR3 nucleotides are TGTGCCATCAGTAACGACACTTTTTCCGGGGAGCTGTTTTTT. Protein: CAISNDTFSGELFF.

The chain links TRBV19 to TRBJ2-3; 10 bases agree with TRBD2. CDR3 length: 15 amino acids. Trimming cost V 6 bases and J 0 bases; bases outside gene matches: 3. Germline V gene lookup returns CDR1 LNHDA and CDR2 SQIVND (reference sequence). As DNA, the CDR3 is TGTGCCAGTAGGGATAGCGGGAGGAGCACAGATACGCAGTATTTT. Amino acid sequence: CASRDSGRSTDTQYF.

This clone was seen only once. CDR3 amino acids: CAGDREGTEAFF. In DNA, the CDR3 is TGTGCCGGGGACAGGGAGGGCACTGAAGCTTTCTTT. V usage is TRBV7-9 and J usage is TRBJ1-1; TRBD1 agrees at 9 bases. There are 12 residues in the CDR3. Germline V CDR1 and CDR2: SEHNR, FQNEAQ (reference sequence). Unmatched junction bases numbered 5, after V lost 11 bases and J lost 4 bases.

The chain carries TRBV30 and TRBJ1-1; weak D call: TRBD1 (6 bases). CDR1 and CDR2 from the germline V gene are GTSNPN and SVGIG (reference sequence). The CDR3 is 15 amino acids. With 3 bases removed from V and 4 bases from J, the gap between germline ends came to 18 bases. As DNA, the CDR3 is TGTGCCTGGAGCACACCCGGGGTAGGGGGCACTGAAGCTTTCTTT. Amino acids: CAWSTPGVGGTEAFF.

The chain couples TRBV3-1 (or the pseudogene TRBV3-2) to TRBJ2-1, with 12 bases matching TRBD2. Germline trimming cut 2 bases from V and 9 bases from J; bases unmatched to any gene: 17. The V gene's germline CDR1 is LGHDT and CDR2 YNNKEL (reference sequence). The CDR3 runs to 19 residues. The CDR3: CASSQPGGASGRGDGEQFF. CDR3 sequence (DNA): TGTGCCAGCAGCCAACCGGGGGGGGCTAGCGGGAGGGGGGACGGTGAGCAGTTCTTC.

As to this clone: Other nucleotide sequences in the sample specify the same CDR3. The chain recombines TRBV18 with TRBJ2-7, with 8 bases that match TRBD2. Germline CDR1 and CDR2: KGHSH and LQKENI. With 3 bases clipped from V and 0 bases from J, the junction kept 7 bases outside the gene matches. The CDR3 totals 16 residues. The CDR3 DNA sequence: TGTGCCAGCTCACCCCTCACGGGGGGGAGCTCCTACGAGCAGTACTTC. Translated, it gives CASSPLTGGSSYEQYF. Looking up the rest from reference TRBV18 and TRBJ2-7 gives the full variable domain: NAGVMQNPRHLVRRRGQEARLRCSPMKGHSHVYWYRQLPEEGLKFMVYLQKENIIDESGMPKERFSAEFPKEGPSILRIQQVVRGDSAAYFCASSPLTGGSSYEQYFGPGTRLTVT.

This clone appeared once. The J gene is TRBJ2-1, the V gene TRBV29-1, with 10 bases that match TRBD2. Germline CDR1 is SQVTM and CDR2 is ANQGSEA. Germline trimming cut 5 bases from V and 4 bases from J; bases unmatched to any gene: 5. There are 14 residues in the CDR3. CDR3 DNA: TGCAGCGTTACTCGGACTAGCGGTTACAATGAGCAGTTCTTC. Its protein is CSVTRTSGYNEQFF.

The chain has TRBV6-5 and TRBJ1-4, with 7 bases matching TRBD1. The CDR3 consists of 13 residues. CDR1 MNHEY and CDR2 SVGAGI come from the germline V gene. Trimming at V came to 6 bases and at J to 8 bases, leaving 6 bases not matched to a gene. The DNA for the CDR3 is TGTGCCAGCAGGGAGACAGGGAAGGAAAAACTGTTTTTT. Translation: CASRETGKEKLFF.

This CDR3 reads CASSQGTSGGYQETQYF. The CDR3 DNA reads as TGCGCCAGCAGCCAAGGGACTAGCGGGGGCTACCAAGAGACCCAGTACTTC. The chain carries TRBV4-1 and TRBJ2-5, with TRBD2 matching 13 bases. CDR1 and CDR2 (germline): MGHRA, YSYEKL. V lost 1 base, J lost 0 bases, and 2 bases stayed unmatched. This CDR3 region has 17 residues.

The CDR3 nucleotides read TGTGCCAGCAGGCCCGGAGCTGCCAAAAACATTCAGTACTTC. This codes for CASRPGAAKNIQYF. This chain uses TRBV28 with TRBJ2-4; the D is unclear. V dropped 6 bases and J dropped 1 base, with 10 bases sitting between them. Germline V gives CDR1 MDHEN, CDR2 SYDVKM. The CDR3 is made up of 14 amino acids.

This rearrangement joins TRBV30 to TRBJ1-1; D perhaps matches TRBD1 (6 bases). The CDR3 loop spans 13 amino acids. Germline V CDR1 and CDR2: GTSNPN, SVGIG (reference sequence). V was cut by 5 bases and J by 3 bases, with 13 bases left in between. The DNA of the CDR3 is TGTGCCTGGGGAGGGGGGGTTGACACTGAAGCTTTCTTT. Its translation is CAWGGGVDTEAFF.